A single T cell receptor beta chain is shown here with its context. V lost 3 bases and J 13 bases, leaving 13 bases between the germline ends. This CDR3 spans 12 amino acids. Germline CDR1 SEHNR, CDR2 FQNEAQ (reference sequence). This sample was taken from a study of blood T cell repertoires in COVID-19. At the level of the study: The United States, Italy and Spain supplied acute and convalescent COVID-19 samples. From T cells, B-cell-depleted T cells, or PBMCs came the material, which was cDNA or gDNA.

Per the original data handling: Estimates of nucleated cell counts were drawn from the amplification of reference gene primers. The assay was immunoSEQ multiplex PCR, and TCRdb's table has in-frame clones only and misses some. The V and J calls and clone size are taken from that table; D and trimming were inferred from the DNA. In the table there are 55,000 to 85,000 clones, around 85% of which are singletons. The sample was peripheral blood. The sequence was obtained from a human donor in a cohort sampled during active COVID-19. This chain links TRBV7-9 with TRBJ2-1, with a possible D match to TRBD1 (5 bases). CDR3 in amino acids: CASSFDSGSQFF. Written as DNA, the CDR3 is TGTGCCAGCAGCTTCGACAGTGGAAGCCAGTTCTTC.